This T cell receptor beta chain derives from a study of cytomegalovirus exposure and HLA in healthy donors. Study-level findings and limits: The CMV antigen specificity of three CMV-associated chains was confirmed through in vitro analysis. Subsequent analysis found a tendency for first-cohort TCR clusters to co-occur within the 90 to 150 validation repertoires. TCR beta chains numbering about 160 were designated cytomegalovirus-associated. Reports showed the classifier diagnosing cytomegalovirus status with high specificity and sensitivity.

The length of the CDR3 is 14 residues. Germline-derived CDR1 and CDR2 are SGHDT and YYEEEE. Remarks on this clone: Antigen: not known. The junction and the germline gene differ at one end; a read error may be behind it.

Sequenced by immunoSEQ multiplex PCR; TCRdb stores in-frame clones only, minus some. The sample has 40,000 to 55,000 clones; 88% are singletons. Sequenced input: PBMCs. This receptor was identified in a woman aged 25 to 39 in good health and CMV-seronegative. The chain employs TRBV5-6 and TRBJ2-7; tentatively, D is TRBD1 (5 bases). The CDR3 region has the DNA TGTGCCAGCACCTTGACAGATAGCTCCTACGAGCAGTACTTC. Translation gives CASTLTDSSYEQYF.